A single sample gave rise to the 3 T cell receptor beta chains below, sequenced in a study of blood T cell repertoires in COVID-19. Sequencing was performed with immunoSEQ multiplex PCR; in TCRdb, only in-frame clones are kept and a portion is missing. Of approximately 200,000 clones listed, about 85% are singletons. The sequencing input was PBMCs or T cells enriched from blood (not recorded which). These receptors were obtained from a woman under 40 who had recovered from COVID-19.

The V gene is TRBV30, the J gene TRBJ2-7; tentative D call: TRBD2 (5 bases). Germline V gene lookup returns CDR1 GTSNPN and CDR2 SVGIG (reference sequence). Trimming cost V 3 bases and J 2 bases, with 11 bases left between them. CDR3 length equals 13 residues. The CDR3 spells CAWRGGYPYEQYF. The CDR3 nucleotides are TGTGCCTGGAGAGGCGGGTACCCCTACGAGCAGTACTTC.

This clone was recorded only once. V is TRBV3-1 (or the pseudogene TRBV3-2) and J is TRBJ2-5, with TRBD2 as a possible D gene (6 bases). Trimming took off 1 base at V and 5 bases at J, with 14 bases between the two ends. The CDR3 extends over 15 amino acids. Germline CDR1 reads LGHDT; CDR2 reads YNNKEL (reference sequence). CDR3 sequence: CASSQGLANGETQYF. The CDR3, as DNA: TGTGCCAGCAGCCAAGGGCTAGCGAATGGGGAGACCCAGTACTTC.

The chain uses TRBV6-2 or TRBV6-3 and TRBJ1-2, with TRBD1 identical over 10 bases. This CDR3 has 16 amino acids. Trimming at V came to 6 bases and at J to 2 bases, leaving 9 bases not matched to a gene. Germline values: CDR1 MNHEY, CDR2 SVGEGT. The DNA of the CDR3 is TGTGCCAGCAGCACGCCGGACAGGGGGGCAAACTATGGCTACACCTTC. Residues: CASSTPDRGANYGYTF.